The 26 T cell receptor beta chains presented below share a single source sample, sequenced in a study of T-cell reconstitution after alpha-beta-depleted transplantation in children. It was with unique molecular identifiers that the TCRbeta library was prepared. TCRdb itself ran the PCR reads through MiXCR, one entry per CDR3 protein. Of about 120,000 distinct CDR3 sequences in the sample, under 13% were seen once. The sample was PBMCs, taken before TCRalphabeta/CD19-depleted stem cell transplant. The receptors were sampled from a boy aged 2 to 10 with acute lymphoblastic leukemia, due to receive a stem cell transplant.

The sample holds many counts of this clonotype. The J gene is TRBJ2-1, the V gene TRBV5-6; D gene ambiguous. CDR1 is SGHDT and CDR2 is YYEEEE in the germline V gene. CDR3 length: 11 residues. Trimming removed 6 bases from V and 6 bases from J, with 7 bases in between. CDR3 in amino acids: CASTTSNEQFF. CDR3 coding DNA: TGTGCCAGCACCACCAGCAATGAGCAGTTCTTC.

CDR3 amino acids: CASIGSRSYEQYF. CDR3 nucleotides: TGCGCCAGCATTGGGTCCAGGTCTTACGAGCAGTACTTC. The chain links TRBV10-2 to TRBJ2-7; no firm D call. Germline CDR1 reads WSHSY; CDR2 reads SAAADI. This CDR3 has 13 amino acids. V dropped 7 bases and J dropped 4 bases, with 14 bases sitting between them.

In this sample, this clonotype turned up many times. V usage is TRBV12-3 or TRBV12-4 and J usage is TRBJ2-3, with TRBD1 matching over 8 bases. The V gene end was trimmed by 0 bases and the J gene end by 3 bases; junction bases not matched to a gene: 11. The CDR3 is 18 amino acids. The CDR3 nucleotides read TGTGCCAGCAGTTTAGCGCTTGGACAGGGAGAGATAACAGATACGCAGTATTTT. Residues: CASSLALGQGEITDTQYF.

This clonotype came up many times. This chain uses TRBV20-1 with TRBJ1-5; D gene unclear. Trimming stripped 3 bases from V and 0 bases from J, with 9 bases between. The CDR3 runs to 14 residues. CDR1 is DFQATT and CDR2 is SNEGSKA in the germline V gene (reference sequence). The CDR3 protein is CSARDRNSNQPQHF. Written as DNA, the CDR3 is TGCAGTGCTAGGGATCGGAATAGCAATCAGCCCCAGCATTTT.

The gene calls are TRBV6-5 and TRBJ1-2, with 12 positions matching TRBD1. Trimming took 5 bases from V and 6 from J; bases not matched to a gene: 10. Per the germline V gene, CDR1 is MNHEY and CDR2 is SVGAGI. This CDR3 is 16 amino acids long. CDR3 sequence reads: CASSPIGTGGADGYTF. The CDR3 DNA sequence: TGTGCCAGCAGTCCAATTGGGACAGGGGGCGCGGATGGCTACACCTTC.

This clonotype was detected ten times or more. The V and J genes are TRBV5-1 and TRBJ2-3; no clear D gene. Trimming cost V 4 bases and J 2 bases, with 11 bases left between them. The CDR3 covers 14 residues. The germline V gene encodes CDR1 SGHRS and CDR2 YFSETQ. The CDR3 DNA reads TGCGCCAGCAGCCCGGCTAAACCCACAGATACGCAGTATTTT. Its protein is CASSPAKPTDTQYF.

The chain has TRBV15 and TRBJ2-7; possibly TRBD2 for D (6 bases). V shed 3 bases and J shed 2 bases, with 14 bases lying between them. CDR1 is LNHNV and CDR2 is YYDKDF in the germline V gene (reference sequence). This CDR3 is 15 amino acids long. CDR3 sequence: CATSRRGPLPYEQYF. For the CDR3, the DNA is TGTGCCACCAGCAGGCGGGGACCCCTCCCCTACGAGCAGTACTTC.

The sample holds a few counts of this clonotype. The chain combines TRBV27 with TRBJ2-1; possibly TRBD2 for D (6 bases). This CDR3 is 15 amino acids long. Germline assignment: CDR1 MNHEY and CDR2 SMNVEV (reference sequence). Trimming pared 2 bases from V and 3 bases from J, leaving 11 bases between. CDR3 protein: CASSLGDSIYNEQFF. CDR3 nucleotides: TGTGCCAGCAGTTTAGGGGACTCAATCTACAATGAGCAGTTCTTC.

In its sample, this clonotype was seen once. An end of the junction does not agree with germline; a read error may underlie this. CDR3 sequence: CASSQVAVGGLVF. The CDR3 coding sequence is TGTGCCAGCAGCCAAGTAGCGGTGGGGGGCTTGGTCTTC. The J gene is TRBJ2-1, the V gene TRBV3-1; D may correspond to TRBD1 or TRBD2 (6 bases each). The CDR3 consists of 13 residues. From germline, CDR1 is LGHDT and CDR2 YNNKEL (reference sequence).

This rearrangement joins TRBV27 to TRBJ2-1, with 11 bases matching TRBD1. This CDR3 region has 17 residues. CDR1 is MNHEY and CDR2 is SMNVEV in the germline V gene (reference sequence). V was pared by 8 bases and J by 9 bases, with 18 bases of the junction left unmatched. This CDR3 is CASGRRTGTGGSGEQFF. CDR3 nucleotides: TGTGCCAGCGGACGCCGAACCGGGACAGGGGGTTCGGGTGAGCAGTTCTTC.

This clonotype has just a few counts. CDR3 nucleotide sequence: TGCAGCGTTGGTAGTTTTACTGAAGCTTTCTTT. Amino acid sequence: CSVGSFTEAFF. The chain employs TRBV29-1 and TRBJ1-1; D unclear. The CDR3 extends over 11 amino acids. From germline, CDR1 is SQVTM and CDR2 ANQGSEA. Trimming left V 4 bases short and J 5 bases short, with 8 bases between.

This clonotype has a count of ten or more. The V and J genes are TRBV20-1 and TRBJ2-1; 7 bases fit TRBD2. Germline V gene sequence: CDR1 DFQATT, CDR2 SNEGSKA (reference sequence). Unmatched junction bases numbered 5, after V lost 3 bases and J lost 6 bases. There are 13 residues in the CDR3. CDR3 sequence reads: CSARSTSFNEQFF. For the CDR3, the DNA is TGCAGTGCTAGGTCGACTAGCTTCAATGAGCAGTTCTTC.

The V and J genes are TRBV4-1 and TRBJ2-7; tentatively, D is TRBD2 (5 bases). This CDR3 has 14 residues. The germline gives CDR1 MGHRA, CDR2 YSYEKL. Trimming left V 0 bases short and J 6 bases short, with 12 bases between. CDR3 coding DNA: TGCGCCAGCAGCCAAGATAGGCGGGCCGGCGAGCAGTACTTC. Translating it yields CASSQDRRAGEQYF.

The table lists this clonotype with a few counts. CDR3 in DNA: TGCGCCAGCAGCTTTGACAGGGGCTGGGATGAGCAGTTCTTC. It translates to CASSFDRGWDEQFF. This sequence joins TRBV5-1 and TRBJ2-1, with TRBD1 matching 8 bases. CDR1 is SGHRS, CDR2 YFSETQ, per germline. The V gene end was trimmed by 2 bases and the J gene end by 8 bases; junction bases not matched to a gene: 6. The CDR3 has 14 amino acids.

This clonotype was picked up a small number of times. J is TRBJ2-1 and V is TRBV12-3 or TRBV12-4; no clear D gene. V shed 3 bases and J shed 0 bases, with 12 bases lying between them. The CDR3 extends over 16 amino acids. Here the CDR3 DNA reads TGTGCCAGCAGTTTCATTGGCCAGAGCTCCTACAATGAGCAGTTCTTC. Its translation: CASSFIGQSSYNEQFF.

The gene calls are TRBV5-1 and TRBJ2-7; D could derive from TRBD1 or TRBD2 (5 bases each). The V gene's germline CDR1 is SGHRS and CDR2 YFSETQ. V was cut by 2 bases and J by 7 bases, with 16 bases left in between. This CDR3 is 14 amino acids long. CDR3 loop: CASSLGHGGLEQYF. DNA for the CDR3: TGCGCCAGCAGCTTAGGCCATGGGGGTCTTGAGCAGTACTTC.

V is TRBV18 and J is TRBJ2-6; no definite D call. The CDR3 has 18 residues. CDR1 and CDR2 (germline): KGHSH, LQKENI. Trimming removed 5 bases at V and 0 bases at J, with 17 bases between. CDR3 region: CASSSQMIGGSGANVLTF. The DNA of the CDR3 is TGTGCCAGCTCAAGCCAAATGATAGGTGGCTCTGGGGCCAACGTCCTGACTTTC.

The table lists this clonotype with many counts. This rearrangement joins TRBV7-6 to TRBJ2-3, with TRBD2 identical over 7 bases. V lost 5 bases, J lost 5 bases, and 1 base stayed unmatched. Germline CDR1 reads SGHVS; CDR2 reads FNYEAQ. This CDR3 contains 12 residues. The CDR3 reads CASSRGGDTQYF. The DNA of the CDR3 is TGTGCCAGCAGCCGCGGGGGAGATACGCAGTATTTT. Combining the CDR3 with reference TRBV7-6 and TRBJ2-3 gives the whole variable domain GAGVSQSPRYKVTKRGQDVALRCDPISGHVSLYWYRQALGQGPEFLTYFNYEAQQDKSGLPNDRFSAERPEGSISTLTIQRTEQRDSAMYRCASSRGGDTQYFGPGTRLTVL.

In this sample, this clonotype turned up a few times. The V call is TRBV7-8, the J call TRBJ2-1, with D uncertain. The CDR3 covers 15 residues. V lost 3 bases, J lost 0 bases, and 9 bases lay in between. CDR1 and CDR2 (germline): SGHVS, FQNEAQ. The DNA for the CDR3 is TGTGCCAGCAGCTTCCCCGGACCCTCCTACAATGAGCAGTTCTTC. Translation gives CASSFPGPSYNEQFF.

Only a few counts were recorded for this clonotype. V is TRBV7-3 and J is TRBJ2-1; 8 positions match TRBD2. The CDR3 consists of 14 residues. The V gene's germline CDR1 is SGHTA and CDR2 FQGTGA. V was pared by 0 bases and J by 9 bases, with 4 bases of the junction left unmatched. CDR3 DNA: TGTGCCAGCAGCTTAACTAGCGGGAAGGGTGAGCAGTTCTTC. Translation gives CASSLTSGKGEQFF.

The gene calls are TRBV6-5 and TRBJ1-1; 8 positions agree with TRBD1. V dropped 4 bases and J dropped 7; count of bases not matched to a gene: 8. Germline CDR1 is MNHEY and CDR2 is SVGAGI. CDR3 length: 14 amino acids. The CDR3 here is CASSSTGVGGEAFF. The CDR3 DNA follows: TGTGCCAGCAGTTCGACAGGGGTTGGCGGTGAAGCTTTCTTT.

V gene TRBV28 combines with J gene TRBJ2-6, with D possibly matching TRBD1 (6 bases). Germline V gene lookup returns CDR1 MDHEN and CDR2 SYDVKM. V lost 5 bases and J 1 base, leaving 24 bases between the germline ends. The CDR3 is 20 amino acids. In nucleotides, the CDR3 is TGTGCCAGCAGTCCCCCTGGGTTCCGACAGGCCCTGTCTGGGGCCAACGTCCTGACTTTC. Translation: CASSPPGFRQALSGANVLTF.

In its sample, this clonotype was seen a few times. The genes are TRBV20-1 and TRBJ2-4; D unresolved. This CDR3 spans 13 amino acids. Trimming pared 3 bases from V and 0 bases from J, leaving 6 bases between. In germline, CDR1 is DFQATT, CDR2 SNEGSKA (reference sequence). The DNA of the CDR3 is TGCAGTGCTAGGGGGATAGCCAAAAACATTCAGTACTTC. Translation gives CSARGIAKNIQYF.

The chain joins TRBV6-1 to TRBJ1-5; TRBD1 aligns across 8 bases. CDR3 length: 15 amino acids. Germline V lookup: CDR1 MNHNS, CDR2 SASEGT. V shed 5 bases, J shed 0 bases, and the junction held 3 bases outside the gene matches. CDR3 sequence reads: CASSPTGDSNQPQHF. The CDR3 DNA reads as TGTGCCAGCAGTCCGACAGGGGATAGCAATCAGCCCCAGCATTTT.

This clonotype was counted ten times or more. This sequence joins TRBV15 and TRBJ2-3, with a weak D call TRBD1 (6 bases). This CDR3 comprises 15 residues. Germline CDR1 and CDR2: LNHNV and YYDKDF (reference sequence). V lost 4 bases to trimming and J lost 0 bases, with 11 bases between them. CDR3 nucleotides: TGTGCCACCAGCACAGGGACATTTAGCACAGATACGCAGTATTTT. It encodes CATSTGTFSTDTQYF.

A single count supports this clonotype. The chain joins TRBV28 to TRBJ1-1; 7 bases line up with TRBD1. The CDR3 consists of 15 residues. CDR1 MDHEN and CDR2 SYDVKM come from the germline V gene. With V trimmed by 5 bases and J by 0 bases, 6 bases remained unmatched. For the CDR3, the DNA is TGTGCCAGCAGTACAGGGGCCTTAATGAACACTGAAGCTTTCTTT. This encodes CASSTGALMNTEAFF. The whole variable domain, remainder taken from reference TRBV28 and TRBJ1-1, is DVKVTQSSRYLVKRTGEKVFLECVQDMDHENMFWYRQDPGLGLRLIYFSYDVKMKEKGDIPEGYSVSREKKERFSLILESASTNQTSMYLCASSTGALMNTEAFFGQGTRLTVV.